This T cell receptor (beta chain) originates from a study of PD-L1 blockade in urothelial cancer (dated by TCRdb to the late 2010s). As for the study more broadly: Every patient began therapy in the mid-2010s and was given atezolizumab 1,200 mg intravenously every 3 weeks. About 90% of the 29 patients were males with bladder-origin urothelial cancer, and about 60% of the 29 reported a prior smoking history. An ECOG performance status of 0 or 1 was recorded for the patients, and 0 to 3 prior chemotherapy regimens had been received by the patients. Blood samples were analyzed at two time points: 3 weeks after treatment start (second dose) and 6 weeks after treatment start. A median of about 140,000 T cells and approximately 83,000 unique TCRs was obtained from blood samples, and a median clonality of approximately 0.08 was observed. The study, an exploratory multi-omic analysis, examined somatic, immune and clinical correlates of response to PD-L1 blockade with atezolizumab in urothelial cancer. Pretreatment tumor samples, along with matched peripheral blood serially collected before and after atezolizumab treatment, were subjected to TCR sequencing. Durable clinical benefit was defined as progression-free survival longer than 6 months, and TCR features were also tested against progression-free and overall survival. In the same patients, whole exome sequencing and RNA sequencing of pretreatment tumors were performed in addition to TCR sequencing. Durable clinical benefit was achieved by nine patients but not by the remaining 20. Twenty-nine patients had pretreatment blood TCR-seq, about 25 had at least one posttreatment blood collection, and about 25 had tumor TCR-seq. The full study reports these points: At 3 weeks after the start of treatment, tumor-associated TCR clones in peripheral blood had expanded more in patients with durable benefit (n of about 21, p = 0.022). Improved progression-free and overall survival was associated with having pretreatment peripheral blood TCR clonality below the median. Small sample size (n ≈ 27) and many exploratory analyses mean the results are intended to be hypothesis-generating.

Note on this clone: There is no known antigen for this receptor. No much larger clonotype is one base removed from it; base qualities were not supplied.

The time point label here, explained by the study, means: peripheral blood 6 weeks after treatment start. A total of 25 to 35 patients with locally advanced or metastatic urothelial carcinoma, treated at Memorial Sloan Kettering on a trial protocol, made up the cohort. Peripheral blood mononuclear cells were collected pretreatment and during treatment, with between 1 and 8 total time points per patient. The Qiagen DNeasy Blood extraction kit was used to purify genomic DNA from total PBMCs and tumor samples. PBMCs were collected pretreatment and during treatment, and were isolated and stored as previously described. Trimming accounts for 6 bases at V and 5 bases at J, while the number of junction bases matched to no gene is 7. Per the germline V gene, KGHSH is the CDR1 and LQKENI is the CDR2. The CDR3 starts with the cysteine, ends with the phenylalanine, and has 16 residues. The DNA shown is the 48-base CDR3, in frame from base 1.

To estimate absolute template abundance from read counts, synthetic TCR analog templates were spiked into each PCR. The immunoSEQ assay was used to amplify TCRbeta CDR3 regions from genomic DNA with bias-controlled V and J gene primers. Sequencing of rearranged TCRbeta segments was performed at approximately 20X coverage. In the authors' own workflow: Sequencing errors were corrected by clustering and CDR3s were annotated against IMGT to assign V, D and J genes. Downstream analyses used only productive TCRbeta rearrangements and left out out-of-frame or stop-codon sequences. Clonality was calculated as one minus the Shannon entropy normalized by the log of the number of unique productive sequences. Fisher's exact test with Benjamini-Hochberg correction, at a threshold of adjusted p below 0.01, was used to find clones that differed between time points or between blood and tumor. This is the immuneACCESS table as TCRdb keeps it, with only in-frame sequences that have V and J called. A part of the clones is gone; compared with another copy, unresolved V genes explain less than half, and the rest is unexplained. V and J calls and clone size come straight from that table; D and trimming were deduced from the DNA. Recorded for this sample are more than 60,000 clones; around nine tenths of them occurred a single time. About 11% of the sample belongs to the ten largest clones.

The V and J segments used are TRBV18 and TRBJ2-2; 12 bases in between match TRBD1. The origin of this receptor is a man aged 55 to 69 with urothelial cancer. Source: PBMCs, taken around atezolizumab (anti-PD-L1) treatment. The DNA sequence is TGTGCCAGCTCCTTCGGGACAGGGGGCATGACCGGGGAGCTGTTTTTT. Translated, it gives CASSFGTGGMTGELFF.